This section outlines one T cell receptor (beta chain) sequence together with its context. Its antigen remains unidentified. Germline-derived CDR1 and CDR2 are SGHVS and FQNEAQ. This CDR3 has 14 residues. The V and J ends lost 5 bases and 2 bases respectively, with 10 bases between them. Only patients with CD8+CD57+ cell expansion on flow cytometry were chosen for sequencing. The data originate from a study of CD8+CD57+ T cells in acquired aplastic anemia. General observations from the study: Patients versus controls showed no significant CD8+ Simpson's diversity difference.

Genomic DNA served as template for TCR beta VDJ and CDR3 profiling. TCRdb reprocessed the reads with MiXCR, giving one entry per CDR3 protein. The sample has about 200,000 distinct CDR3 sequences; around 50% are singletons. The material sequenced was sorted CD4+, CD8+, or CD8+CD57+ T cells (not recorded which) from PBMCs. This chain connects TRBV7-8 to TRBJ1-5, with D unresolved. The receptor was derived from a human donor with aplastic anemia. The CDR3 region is CASSPRSGNQPQHF. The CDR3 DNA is TGTGCCAGCAGCCCCCGGAGCGGCAATCAGCCCCAGCATTTT.